This T cell receptor beta chain was obtained from a study of control samples from healthy donors and cancer patients. The data were produced by immunoSEQ multiplex PCR, yet TCRdb's version contains in-frame clones alone and is incomplete. The data show tens of thousands of clones, approximately 89% seen once. This CDR3 spans 13 amino acids. The V end lost 2 bases, the J end lost 2 bases, and 7 bases lay between the germline ends. Germline V lookup: CDR1 WSHSY, CDR2 SAAADI. Material for sequencing was blood. The clonotype originates from a man aged 45 to 65 in good health. The chain links TRBV10-2 to TRBJ2-7; D is undetermined. The DNA of the CDR3 is TGCGCCAGCAGTGAGAGTACCCCCTACGAGCAGTACTTC. The encoded protein is CASSESTPYEQYF.